This TCR beta chain is from a study of cytomegalovirus exposure and HLA in healthy donors (dated by TCRdb to about 2017). About the investigation overall: In an earlier analysis of under 750 of the donors, 250 to 350 Gb of sequence data and 95 million to 130 million unique TCR beta sequences from 150 million to 200 million T cells were reported. An earlier analysis of about 620 of the donors applied high-throughput TCR beta sequencing to assess whether each TCR beta V gene segment acted as functional or pseudogenic. High-throughput TCR immunosequencing, statistical association of individual TCRs with disease status, and machine learning were combined to predict cytomegalovirus infection status. The later analysis used no new phenotypic data to find candidate immune exposures, relying instead on TCR beta sequences and their occurrence across donors. Among roughly 400 genotyped donors of the cohort, an average of approximately 240,000 unique TCR beta nucleotide sequences was sequenced per donor, of which about 20% were non-productive. An early release that covered fewer than 800 HLA-typed donors contained around 300 gigabases of sequencing data and tens of millions of unique TCR sequences. Typing coverage varied by locus: roughly 629-630 donors for A, B, C, DRB1 and DQB1; more than 500 for DQA1; more than 600 for DPA1; roughly 450 for DPB1. Both class I and class II loci were covered by HLA typing, at four-digit resolution. A separate validation cohort of over a hundred different subjects was used in addition to the roughly 670-subject first cohort. A few DR-DQ haplotypes were handled as single units for association and clustering because linkage in the cohort was strong. A later analysis re-examined previously published TCR beta repertoires from 500 to 700 donors and added high-resolution HLA genotyping to investigate patterns of TCR occurrence. All discovery cohort repertoires had been generated on a single sequencing platform. The study used immunosequencing to profile the T cell repertoires of under 700 subjects and linked those repertoires to cytomegalovirus serostatus. Donor age, sex, ethnicity and CMV serostatus were compiled alongside the repertoire data. A later genetic analysis took genome-wide SNP genotypes for about 65% of the 666 donors and used that subset as a discovery cohort. Of the roughly 400 genotyped donors, less than 85% were placed in the genetic ancestry cluster associated with self-reported Caucasian donors. The study aimed to test whether cataloging public T cell receptors could reveal signatures of past pathogen exposure.

The V end loses 5 bases and the J end loses 0 bases, and a stretch of 17 bases separates them. The CDR3 contains 17 residues, cysteine and phenylalanine counted. Of all the DNA, just the CDR3 is kept, 51 bases in frame from base 1. The germline V gene (reference sequence) provides CDR1 MNHEY and CDR2 SMNVEV. The cohort was made up of 666 healthy bone marrow donors. At the time of sampling, every cohort member was nominally healthy, though immune exposures that went unrecorded were likely present. The donor tested CMV seronegative and was one of the 352 seronegative cohort members. A peripheral blood sample was collected from each donor, and TCR beta sequencing was performed on peripheral blood mononuclear cells. Genomic DNA extraction from the blood cell samples was performed with the Qiagen DNeasy Blood Extraction Kit. On this clone: It lacks a known antigen. No base qualities exist here, and no much larger clone lies one base off it.

Library construction relied on the immunoSEQ multiplex PCR assay. For the multiplex PCR, a mixture combining 60 forward primers for TCR Vbeta segments and 13 reverse primers for TCR Jbeta segments was used. Amplification of the CDR3 region of rearranged TCR beta genes was performed with a multiplex PCR assay on genomic DNA. The Illumina HiSeq System was used to sequence the amplified TCR beta libraries as 87-base-pair reads. For the original study's pipeline: Across the 500 to 850 repertoires, a later analysis counted 80 million or so unique TCR beta chains, about 10 million of which were shared by at least two donors. A nearest-neighbor algorithm error-corrected the raw reads and collapsed the reads into unique sequences, merging closely related sequences to remove PCR and sequencing errors. Alignment of CDR3 sequences to IMGT reference sequences was used to assign V, D and J gene segments. For a sequence to be retained, a match of at least six nucleotides was required to both a V gene segment and a J gene segment. A rearrangement was called productive if the CDR3 had no stop codons and remained in frame with V and J, and every other rearrangement was called non-productive. Following IMGT convention, CDR3 was defined as the stretch from the second conserved V-encoded cysteine up to the conserved J-encoded phenylalanine. Sequences without an unambiguous match to a single V gene segment were excluded from the earlier analysis of 450 to 750 of the donors. In an earlier analysis of a few hundred of the donors, V segments were called functional above 56.7% productive rearrangements and were called segregating when the between-donor standard deviation exceeded 5%. A statistical classification framework was developed to diagnose cytomegalovirus status using the catalog of TCR beta chain sequences. V and J gene assignment, in a later analysis, came from comparing TCR nucleotide sequences with IMGT/GENE-DB human TR gene sequences. The TCRdist pipeline was used in a later analysis to assign CDR3 sequences and most-parsimonious VDJ recombination scenarios. In a later analysis, each TCR beta chain was defined by its CDR3 amino acid sequence together with its V-gene family, and reads without a unique V-gene family were excluded. In a later analysis, 500 to 700 highly shared, low-generation-probability nucleotide sequences were removed to address suspected cross-contamination and a sequencing artifact. For each public chain, a later analysis derived a clonal expansion index from normalized ranks of inferred template counts within each repertoire. Generation probabilities in a later analysis came from a VDJ recombination model fitted to out-of-frame rearrangements, and those results were checked against IGoR. Hypergeometric tests were used in a later analysis to score TCR-TCR, TCR-HLA and TCR-CMV co-occurrence, with a repertoire-size bias correction applied to the TCR pairs. To estimate false discovery rates, a later analysis permuted the HLA or CMV assignments 20 times. In a later analysis, co-occurring TCRs were grouped using DBSCAN, with TCRdist sequence similarity added in when clustering inside HLA-allele-positive subsets. Repertoires with fewer than 30,000 or more than 120,000 public chains, plus five repertoires with anomalous nucleotide sharing, were excluded from co-occurrence clustering. As stored in TCRdb, this immuneACCESS dataset retains in-frame rearrangements with V and J assigned. A fraction of the clones does not appear; measured against another copy, unresolved V genes explain less than half of the discrepancy, and the remainder lacks a known reason. The V and J calls and clone size come from that table; D and trimming were worked out from the DNA. Counted in this sample were tens of thousands of clones; roughly 79% of them appeared once. The ten largest make up 0.5% to 0.65% of the sample.

The research as a whole found: Because some donors lacked HLA typing at each locus, the association tests relied only on the typed subset. Linkage disequilibrium might explain the correlated functional status among segregating V segments, but an unknown experimental factor could not be ruled out. A few of the identified cytomegalovirus-associated TCR beta chains were confirmed in vitro to be specific for cytomegalovirus antigens. The sequencing pipeline was judged likely to have produced a cluster of highly shared sequence variants as a technical artifact. Only TCR beta chains were sequenced in this cohort, and the absence of alpha or paired-chain data limited detectable features. Most CMV-associated TCR beta chains appeared to be HLA-restricted in a later analysis, and the HLA associations seemed to be driven largely by CMV exposure. For the cohort, immune exposure information was limited to CMV serostatus. In a later analysis, HLA-associated TCR beta chains were found to be more clonally expanded and to have lower generation probabilities than equally common non-associated chains. A later genetic analysis associated a missense DCLRE1C variant with V-gene and J-gene trimming of TCR beta chains, and an independent cohort replicated the association. In a later analysis, the rate of TCR association differed among HLA loci, with DRB1 alleles having the most associated TCRs and HLA-C alleles having the fewest. An earlier analysis of some 560 of the donors showed that most TCR beta V segments appeared in productive rearrangements either about 87% or about 30% of the time, which broadly matched IMGT annotations. The authors suggested that the approach could potentially be extended to other disease states and immunological phenotypes. Sequencing depth was assumed to be roughly uniform across donors in the presence/absence analyses, though that assumption may not hold. In both the original and validation cohorts, the classifier was reported to diagnose cytomegalovirus status with high specificity and sensitivity. Assigning TCR associations to individual alleles was difficult when HLA alleles, especially DR and DQ, strongly co-occurred. Some IMGT-functional V segments, including TRBV6-2 and TRBV6-3, could not be distinguished by the 87-base-pair reads and were therefore excluded. Most TCR sequences were seen in very few donors, while some public TCRs were found in many individuals. The study listed 150 to 200 TCR beta chains as associated with cytomegalovirus. The earlier analysis of 587 of the donors excluded some 15 rarely observed V segments, including chromosome 9 orphons, because counts were too low. In a later analysis, several top co-occurrence clusters were reported to appear linked to parvovirus B19, influenza, CMV and Epstein-Barr virus. At a false discovery rate of 0.05, a later analysis linked roughly 17,000 TCR beta sequences to specific HLA alleles. A further reported finding was that TCR beta sequences accurately predicted the HLA-A and HLA-B alleles for most subjects in the first cohort. According to a later genetic analysis, donors in an Asian-associated ancestry cluster had fewer N-insertions in productive TCRs than the approximately 630-donor mean.

This receptor was obtained from a man aged 25-40 years in good health and CMV-seronegative. The chain employs TRBV27 and TRBJ2-4; a tentative D call is TRBD1 (5 bases match). Sequencing was done on a sample of PBMCs. In nucleotides, the sequence is TGTGCCAGCAGTCGCCGAGACAGTGTCCTAGCCAAAAACATTCAGTACTTC. The encoded protein is CASSRRDSVLAKNIQYF.